The T cell receptor (beta chain) under discussion was sequenced for a study of T-cell reconstitution after alpha-beta-depleted transplantation in children. Overall study findings and caveats: The study traced high day-60 TCRbeta diversity in some patients to surviving recipient T cells and thymic progenitors. Reportedly, alpha-beta T cells present about two months post-transplant originated from several hundred expanded clones of graft origin. Newly made T cells mostly supplied T-cell counts and diversity one year after transplant.

There are 15 residues in the CDR3. The germline CDR1 and CDR2 sequences are SGHRS and YFSETQ. V was trimmed by 0 bases and J by 9 bases, leaving 16 bases between them. Points on this clonotype: As yet, its antigen is unknown.

Preparation of the TCRbeta library involved a method that used unique molecular identifiers. From the PCR reads, TCRdb called clonotypes with MiXCR, one entry per CDR3 protein. The sample holds about 540,000 distinct CDR3 sequences, about a quarter seen once. The source material was PBMCs, sampled before TCRalphabeta/CD19-depleted stem cell transplant. V and J are TRBV5-1 and TRBJ2-1, with a weak D call TRBD2 (6 bases). This clonotype was obtained from a boy younger than two with Wiskott-Aldrich syndrome, due to receive a stem cell transplant. The CDR3 sequence is CASSLEARERGEQFF. CDR3 DNA: TGCGCCAGCAGCTTGGAGGCCCGGGAGAGGGGTGAGCAGTTCTTC.